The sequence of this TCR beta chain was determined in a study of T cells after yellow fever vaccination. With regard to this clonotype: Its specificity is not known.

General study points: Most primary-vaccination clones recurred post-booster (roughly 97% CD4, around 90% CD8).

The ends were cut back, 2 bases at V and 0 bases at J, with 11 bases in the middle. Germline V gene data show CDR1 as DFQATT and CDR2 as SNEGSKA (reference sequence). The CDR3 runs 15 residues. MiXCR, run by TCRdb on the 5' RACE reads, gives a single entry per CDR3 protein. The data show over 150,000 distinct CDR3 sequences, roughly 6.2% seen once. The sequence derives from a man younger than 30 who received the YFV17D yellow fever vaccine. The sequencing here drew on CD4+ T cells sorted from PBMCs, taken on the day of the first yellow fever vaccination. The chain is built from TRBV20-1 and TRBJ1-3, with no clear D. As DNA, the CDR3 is TGCAGTGCTAGACAAGGCGGCAGCTCTGGAAACACCATATATTTT. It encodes CSARQGGSSGNTIYF.